The T cell receptor (beta chain) described here comes from a study of technical replicates of blood from a few donors. Repertoires were generated with immunoSEQ multiplex PCR, while TCRdb's copy carries only in-frame clones and drops some. The data hold 65,000 to 95,000 clones, with 65% to 90% observed a single time. CDR3 size: 14 residues. The V and J ends lost 4 bases and 0 bases respectively, with 11 bases between them. Germline CDR1 reads SGDLS; CDR2 reads YYNGEE. The chain joins TRBV9 to TRBJ2-7, with D possibly being TRBD1 (5 bases). This receptor was obtained from a human donor in good health. Some clones in this sample may be carry-over from other donors' samples. The sequencing input was PBMCs. The CDR3 region has the DNA TGTGCCAGCAGCCCTCGACAGCCCTCCTACGAGCAGTACTTC. This sequence encodes CASSPRQPSYEQYF.